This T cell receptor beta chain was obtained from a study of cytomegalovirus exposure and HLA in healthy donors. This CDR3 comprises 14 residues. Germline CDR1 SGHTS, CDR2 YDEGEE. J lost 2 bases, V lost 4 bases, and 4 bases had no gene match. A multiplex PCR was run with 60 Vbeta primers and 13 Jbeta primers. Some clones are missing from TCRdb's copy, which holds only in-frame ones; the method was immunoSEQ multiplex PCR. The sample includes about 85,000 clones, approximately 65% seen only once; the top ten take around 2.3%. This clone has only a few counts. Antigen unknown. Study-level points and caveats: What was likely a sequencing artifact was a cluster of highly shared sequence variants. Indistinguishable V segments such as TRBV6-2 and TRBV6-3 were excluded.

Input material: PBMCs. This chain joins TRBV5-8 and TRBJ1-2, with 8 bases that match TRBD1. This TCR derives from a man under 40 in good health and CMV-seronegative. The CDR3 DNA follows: TGTGCCAGCAGCCCCCGGACAGGGAACTATGGCTACACCTTC. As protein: CASSPRTGNYGYTF.